Following are 32 T cell receptor beta chains from one sample sequenced in a study of metastatic and nonmetastatic thyroid tumors. TCRdb ran MiXCR on the PCR reads. The data contain some 16,000 clones, approximately 15% of them singletons. Before thyroid surgery, none of the patients had received any treatment. The sequencing input was blood. The receptor source for this set is a female donor with papillary thyroid cancer or a benign thyroid nodule (not recorded which). Some clones in this sample may be carry-over from other donors' samples.

The table lists this clone with many counts. The chain couples TRBV27 to TRBJ1-1, with 8 bases aligning to TRBD1. This CDR3 spans 14 amino acids. V lost 9 bases, J lost 6 bases, and 12 bases stayed unmatched. In germline, CDR1 is MNHEY, CDR2 SMNVEV (reference sequence). CDR3 bases: TGTGCCAGTAGTAGGCAGGGGGCAAACGCTGAAGCTTTCTTT. Its protein product is CASSRQGANAEAFF.

By its share, this clone is medium-sized. The V and J genes are TRBV11-3 and TRBJ2-2; 8 positions agree with TRBD2. The germline CDR1 and CDR2 sequences are SGHNT and YENEEA. V dropped 7 bases and J dropped 0; count of bases not matched to a gene: 7. This CDR3 contains 16 residues. The CDR3 sequence is CASKSGGSANTGELFF. CDR3 DNA: TGTGCCAGCAAGAGCGGGGGATCCGCGAACACCGGGGAGCTGTTTTTT.

This clone has only a few counts. A much larger clone is a single base away; this may be a read error. At the DNA level, this CDR3 is encoded by other sequences in the same sample as well. This sequence joins TRBV10-1 and TRBJ1-1; no firm D call. Germline values: CDR1 WNHNN, CDR2 SYGVQD (reference sequence). The CDR3 extends over 13 amino acids. The ends were cut back, 3 bases at V and 3 bases at J, with 8 bases in the middle. CDR3 in DNA: TGCGCCAGCAGTGACTCGAGGTACACTGAAGCTTTCTTT. It codes for CASSDSRYTEAFF.

The chain recombines TRBV27 with TRBJ1-2; D is unclear. This CDR3 region has 15 residues. The germline V and J ends were trimmed by 5 bases and 2 bases, with 15 bases remaining between them. Germline CDR1 reads MNHEY; CDR2 reads SMNVEV (reference sequence). In DNA, the CDR3 is TGTGCCAGCAGTCCCGGACGGAACCCCAACTATGGCTACACCTTC. Its protein is CASSPGRNPNYGYTF.

About this clone itself: A much larger clone differs from this one at a single base, so this may be a read error. Additional DNA sequences in this sample encode the identical CDR3. The genes are TRBV5-4 and TRBJ2-3, with 8 nucleotides matching TRBD2. V shed 0 bases and J 3 bases; nucleotides not matched to a gene: 6. Germline CDR1 SGHNT, CDR2 YYREEE (reference sequence). The CDR3 contains 16 residues. As DNA, the CDR3 is TGTGCCAGCAGCTTGGAGCGGGGGCAGGGGACAGATACGCAGTATTTT. Amino acid sequence: CASSLERGQGTDTQYF.

J is TRBJ2-7 and V is TRBV11-2, with TRBD2 matching 9 bases. The CDR3 runs 16 residues. Trimming at V came to 5 bases and at J to 2 bases, leaving 10 bases not matched to a gene. Germline lookup yields CDR1 SGHAT and CDR2 FQNNGV. CDR3 residues: CASSLDIGGGAYEQYF. CDR3 sequence (DNA): TGTGCCAGCAGCCTGGACATTGGCGGGGGGGCCTACGAGCAGTACTTC.

At least ten counts were recorded for this clone. V and J are TRBV10-3 and TRBJ2-3; 7 bases line up with TRBD2. The CDR3 runs to 19 residues. The germline V gene encodes CDR1 ENHRY and CDR2 SYGVKD. V trimming: 10 bases; J trimming: 5 bases; junction bases outside the gene matches: 27. CDR3 protein: CATQGIRGLLGGSRDTQYF. CDR3 nucleotides: TGTGCCACTCAGGGTATTCGGGGGTTGTTGGGAGGGAGTCGAGATACGCAGTATTTT.

This clone was found a few times. Possible read error: a much larger clone is one base away. This chain connects TRBV29-1 to TRBJ2-3; D uncertain. Per germline, CDR1 SQVTM and CDR2 ANQGSEA. Trimming took 8 bases from V and 0 from J, leaving 12 bases between them. The CDR3 loop spans 13 amino acids. The CDR3 loop reads CSLPVSSTDTQYF. For the CDR3, the DNA is TGCAGCCTGCCAGTATCTAGCACAGATACGCAGTATTTT.

This clone was recorded a few times. The rearrangement links TRBV7-9 to TRBJ2-7; 9 bases are shared with TRBD2. The length of the CDR3 is 15 residues. V was pared by 4 bases and J by 1 base, with 5 bases of the junction left unmatched. Germline CDR1 reads SEHNR; CDR2 reads FQNEAQ (reference sequence). CDR3 bases: TGTGCCAGCAGCTCCCAGCGGGGGGATTCCTACGAGCAGTACTTC. It specifies CASSSQRGDSYEQYF.

The rearrangement joins TRBV6-1 to TRBJ2-6; D is perhaps TRBD1 (5 bases). The length of the CDR3 is 16 residues. CDR1 MNHNS and CDR2 SASEGT come from the germline V gene. V was trimmed by 8 bases and J by 0 bases, leaving 14 bases between them. This CDR3 is CASDRKGRSGANVLTF. The CDR3 coding sequence is TGTGCCAGCGACAGAAAGGGGCGCTCTGGGGCCAACGTCCTGACTTTC.

This clone was detected ten times or more. The rearrangement links TRBV4-1 to TRBJ2-1, with 9 bases lining up with TRBD2. Trimming cost V 1 base and J 3 bases; bases outside gene matches: 16. Per germline, CDR1 MGHRA and CDR2 YSYEKL. The CDR3 covers 20 residues. The DNA of the CDR3 is TGCGCCAGCAGCCAAGTAGCCGGGACTAGCTCCCGGGGGAGCTACAATGAGCAGTTCTTC. Translating it yields CASSQVAGTSSRGSYNEQFF.

This clone was seen at least ten times. V and J are TRBV3-1 and TRBJ2-3; D possibly corresponds to TRBD2 (5 bases). The CDR3 is 13 residues long. Germline assignment: CDR1 LGHDT and CDR2 YNNKEL (reference sequence). V lost 4 bases to trimming and J lost 2 bases, with 7 bases between them. CDR3 sequence: CASSLGLTDTQYF. DNA for the CDR3: TGTGCCAGCAGCCTTGGACTCACAGATACGCAGTATTTT.

By share of the sample, this clone is medium-sized. This chain uses TRBV6-1 with TRBJ2-7, with TRBD2 identical over 7 bases. CDR3 length equals 15 residues. V shed 5 bases, J shed 2 bases, and the junction held 9 bases outside the gene matches. CDR1 is MNHNS, CDR2 SASEGT, per germline. The CDR3 DNA reads as TGTGCCAGCAGTCCCGTAGGAGCGGGGACCTACGAGCAGTACTTC. Translated, it gives CASSPVGAGTYEQYF.

This clone was found a few times. The chain carries TRBV5-4 and TRBJ2-5; 9 bases agree with TRBD1. V lost 4 bases to trimming and J lost 4 bases; unmatched junction nucleotides: 5. Germline V CDR1 and CDR2: SGHNT, YYREEE (reference sequence). The CDR3 extends over 14 amino acids. The CDR3 is CASSIRQGGETQYF. The CDR3 coding sequence is TGTGCCAGCAGCATCCGACAGGGGGGAGAGACCCAGTACTTC.

This clone was seen more than once but under ten times. The junction shows a germline mismatch at one end, possibly a read error. The CDR3 is CAWRLGSLKF. Written as DNA, the CDR3 is TGTGCCTGGAGGCTTGGCAGCTTAAAGTTC. J is TRBJ2-7 and V is TRBV30, with D uncertain. Germline values: CDR1 GTSNPN, CDR2 SVGIG (reference sequence). The CDR3 has 10 residues.

By proportion, this clone is medium-sized. V and J are TRBV6-1 and TRBJ2-7; D possibly corresponds to TRBD2 (6 bases). Per the germline V gene, CDR1 is MNHNS and CDR2 is SASEGT. This CDR3 comprises 14 residues. V lost 9 bases and J lost 0, with 15 bases in between. The DNA for the CDR3 is TGTGCCAGTGCAAAGGCGGGGTTCTCCTACGAGCAGTACTTC. This sequence encodes CASAKAGFSYEQYF.

Points on this clone: One base away lies a much larger clone, so this may be a sequencing read error. This sample includes further DNA sequences coding for the same CDR3. The chain joins TRBV4-2 to TRBJ2-2, with 7 bases aligning to TRBD2. Germline assignment: CDR1 LGHNA and CDR2 YNFKEQ. V shed 9 bases, J shed 4 bases, and the junction held 20 bases outside the gene matches. The CDR3 covers 18 residues. The CDR3: CASSARRSSPGGTGELFF. As DNA, the CDR3 is TGTGCCAGTAGCGCTAGGAGGAGTTCCCCGGGGGGCACCGGGGAGCTGTTTTTT.

In its sample, this clone was seen a few times. The rearrangement uses TRBV29-1 and TRBJ1-6, with D perhaps matching TRBD1 (5 bases). The CDR3 spans 17 residues. Germline CDR1 SQVTM, CDR2 ANQGSEA. Trimming pared 0 bases from V and 10 bases from J, leaving 22 bases between. DNA for the CDR3: TGCAGCGTTGAAGATCAAGTCCTGGGACCTGGGGGATCACCCCTCCACTTT. Its translation: CSVEDQVLGPGGSPLHF.

This clone has ten or more counts. The chain combines TRBV20-1 with TRBJ1-2, with D tentatively TRBD1 (6 bases). V was cut by 2 bases and J by 8 bases, with 24 bases left in between. There are 16 residues in the CDR3. From germline, CDR1 is DFQATT and CDR2 SNEGSKA (reference sequence). The CDR3 DNA reads TGCAGTGCTAGACCCCGTCGAACCCCGGGGGCAGGGGGCTACACCTTC. It codes for CSARPRRTPGAGGYTF.

This clone showed up just once. The chain uses TRBV20-1 and TRBJ2-3; D possibly corresponds to TRBD2 (6 bases). The V gene lost 7 bases and the J gene lost 0 bases, with 8 bases spanning the gap. CDR1 is DFQATT and CDR2 is SNEGSKA in the germline V gene (reference sequence). The CDR3 covers 12 residues. In DNA form, the CDR3 reads TGCAGTGTTCTAGCGAGCACAGATACGCAGTATTTT. Its protein product is CSVLASTDTQYF.

This clone is judged medium-sized. The chain is built from TRBV6-4 and TRBJ2-7; 8 positions agree with TRBD2. Germline values: CDR1 MRHNA, CDR2 SNTAGT. CDR3 length: 16 residues. V gave up 9 bases and J gave up 2 bases; unmatched junction bases: 15. The CDR3 DNA reads TGTGCCAGACTTCAGCACGCTAGCGGGTCGACCTACGAGCAGTACTTC. This translates into CARLQHASGSTYEQYF.

At least ten counts were recorded for this clone. The CDR3: CASSLVAGENEKLFF. The CDR3, as DNA: TGTGCCAGCAGCTTAGTGGCAGGGGAGAATGAAAAACTGTTTTTT. This chain uses TRBV7-9 with TRBJ1-4, with D maybe TRBD1 (6 bases). Germline lookup yields CDR1 SEHNR and CDR2 FQNEAQ (reference sequence). This CDR3 is built from 15 residues. V lost 1 base to trimming and J lost 5 bases, with 11 bases between them.

This clone turned up a few times. This chain connects TRBV6-1 to TRBJ1-2, with D uncertain. The germline CDR1 and CDR2 sequences are MNHNS and SASEGT. Trimming left V 2 bases short and J 8 bases short, with 9 bases between. This CDR3 has 12 residues. The CDR3 region is CASSEQRVGYTF. DNA for the CDR3: TGTGCCAGCAGTGAACAAAGGGTAGGCTACACCTTC.

This clone is medium-sized. The rearrangement links TRBV12-3 or TRBV12-4 to TRBJ2-1; maybe TRBD2 (5 bases). CDR3 size: 13 residues. V was cut by 4 bases and J by 7 bases, with 11 bases left in between. CDR3 region: CASSYPSPNEQFF. The CDR3 DNA reads TGTGCCAGCAGTTACCCTAGCCCAAATGAGCAGTTCTTC.

Ten or more counts support this clone. This sequence joins TRBV10-2 and TRBJ2-3; D uncertain. CDR3 length: 15 amino acids. The V gene's germline CDR1 is WSHSY and CDR2 SAAADI. The germline V and J ends were trimmed by 5 bases and 2 bases, with 14 bases remaining between them. In DNA, the CDR3 is TGCGCCAGCAGTCCGTCTCGAACAAACACAGATACGCAGTATTTT. Protein sequence: CASSPSRTNTDTQYF.

In its sample, this clone was seen many times. The chain links TRBV18 to TRBJ2-3; 8 bases fit TRBD1. V shed 2 bases, J shed 3 bases, and the junction held 4 bases outside the gene matches. CDR1 is KGHSH, CDR2 LQKENI, per germline. The length of the CDR3 is 15 residues. The CDR3, as DNA: TGTGCCAGCTCACCAGTCCAGGGGGCAACAGATACGCAGTATTTT. The encoded protein is CASSPVQGATDTQYF. Variable domain in full (rest from reference TRBV18 and TRBJ2-3): NAGVMQNPRHLVRRRGQEARLRCSPMKGHSHVYWYRQLPEEGLKFMVYLQKENIIDESGMPKERFSAEFPKEGPSILRIQQVVRGDSAAYFCASSPVQGATDTQYFGPGTRLTVL.

This clone was counted between two and nine times. The V call is TRBV7-2, the J call TRBJ2-7; maybe TRBD1 (7 bases). The V gene lost 5 bases and the J gene lost 7 bases, with 15 bases spanning the gap. CDR1 and CDR2 (germline): SGHTA, FQGNSA. The CDR3 extends over 13 amino acids. The CDR3 region has the DNA TGTGCCAGCAGCCCCCAGGGGGGACGAGAGCAGTACTTC. Translated: CASSPQGGREQYF.

The table lists this clone with many counts. This specimen includes other DNA sequences encoding the same CDR3. The chain links TRBV3-1 to TRBJ2-3; TRBD2 matches 7 bases. The CDR3 is made up of 14 amino acids. With V trimmed by 7 bases and J by 1 base, 5 bases remained unmatched. The germline V gene encodes CDR1 LGHDT and CDR2 YNNKEL (reference sequence). The CDR3 sequence is CASTKLAGTDTQYF. The CDR3 nucleotides are TGTGCCAGCACCAAGCTAGCGGGCACAGATACGCAGTATTTT.

Notes on this clone: A much larger clone differs from this one at a single base, so this may be a read error. The V and J genes are TRBV2 and TRBJ1-1; the D gene is possibly TRBD1 (6 bases). CDR1 and CDR2 from the germline V gene are SNHLY and FYNNEI. The CDR3 has 13 residues. The CDR3 loop reads CGGAGDRGTEAFF. For the CDR3, the DNA is TGTGGGGGGGCAGGGGATCGGGGCACTGAAGCTTTCTTT.

Ten or more counts support this clone. CDR3 region: CASSPGGGLAAYEQYF. CDR3 coding DNA: TGCGCCAGCAGCCCTGGAGGTGGACTAGCAGCTTACGAGCAGTACTTC. This rearrangement joins TRBV5-1 to TRBJ2-7; 8 bases fit TRBD2. With V trimmed by 4 bases and J by 4 bases, 13 bases remained unmatched. CDR1 is SGHRS and CDR2 is YFSETQ in the germline V gene. The length of the CDR3 is 16 residues. Looking up the rest from reference TRBV5-1 and TRBJ2-7 gives the full variable domain: KAGVTQTPRYLIKTRGQQVTLSCSPISGHRSVSWYQQTPGQGLQFLFEYFSETQRNKGNFPGRFSGRQFSNSRSEMNVSTLELGDSALYLCASSPGGGLAAYEQYFGPGTRLTVT.

This clone was picked up many times. This chain connects TRBV7-2 to TRBJ2-1; weak D call: TRBD2 (7 bases). The CDR3 spans 16 residues. Per the germline V gene, CDR1 is SGHTA and CDR2 is FQGNSA. V was trimmed by 5 bases and J by 1 base, leaving 15 bases between them. CDR3: CASSRKEGGSYNEQFF. As DNA, the CDR3 is TGTGCCAGCAGCCGCAAAGAGGGGGGGTCCTACAATGAGCAGTTCTTC.

The genes are TRBV11-2 and TRBJ2-3; 8 nucleotides line up with TRBD1. The CDR3 length is 15 residues. The junction had 6 bases not matched to a gene; V was cut back by 5 bases and J by 2 bases. Germline-derived CDR1 and CDR2 are SGHAT and FQNNGV. DNA for the CDR3: TGTGCCAGCAGCCCAGGGGGCGGGACCACAGATACGCAGTATTTT. This encodes CASSPGGGTTDTQYF.